This T cell receptor (beta chain) appears in the sequencing data of a study of neurological immune-mediated disorders. CDR3 length: 14 amino acids. Per germline, CDR1 SGHTA and CDR2 FQGNSA. The V gene lost 2 bases and the J gene lost 3 bases, with 9 bases spanning the gap. Healthy control samples came from blood bank volunteers in Maryland, USA. This clonotype was detected many times. Its antigen is unidentified. Overall study results and limits: Private repertoires in all groups were suggested, as expanded clones shared no CDR3 amino acid sequences across subjects.

One entry per CDR3 protein, called by TCRdb with MiXCR from the 5' RACE reads. The profile shows 75,000 to 95,000 distinct CDR3 sequences, 17% of them singletons. V is TRBV7-2 and J is TRBJ2-3; D may be TRBD1 (6 bases). The source material was PBMCs. This sequence was found in a middle-aged woman in good health. The CDR3 region has the DNA TGTGCCAGCAGCTTACGCAGGGGAACAGATACGCAGTATTTT. Translating gives CASSLRRGTDTQYF.